This T cell receptor beta chain originates from a study of beta chain features in type 1 diabetes. This CDR3 has 15 amino acids. With 0 bases removed from V and 6 bases from J, the gap between germline ends came to 15 bases. Germline V gene data show CDR1 as SGDLS and CDR2 as YYNGEE. The authors reverse transcribed all of the isolated RNA, so sequencing captured expressed TCRB transcripts. Regulatory, naive and central memory T cell samples averaged roughly 4 million reads. The assay was immunoSEQ multiplex PCR, and TCRdb's table has in-frame clones only and misses some. The sample holds roughly 610,000 clones; roughly a sixth are singletons and the top ten take around 0.1%.

The sequence derives from a young man in good health. The sample was naive CD4+ T cells from blood. The chain joins TRBV9 to TRBJ1-1; D ambiguous. Here the CDR3 reads CASSVDQAPNPEAFF. CDR3 bases: TGTGCCAGCAGCGTAGACCAGGCACCCAACCCTGAAGCTTTCTTT.